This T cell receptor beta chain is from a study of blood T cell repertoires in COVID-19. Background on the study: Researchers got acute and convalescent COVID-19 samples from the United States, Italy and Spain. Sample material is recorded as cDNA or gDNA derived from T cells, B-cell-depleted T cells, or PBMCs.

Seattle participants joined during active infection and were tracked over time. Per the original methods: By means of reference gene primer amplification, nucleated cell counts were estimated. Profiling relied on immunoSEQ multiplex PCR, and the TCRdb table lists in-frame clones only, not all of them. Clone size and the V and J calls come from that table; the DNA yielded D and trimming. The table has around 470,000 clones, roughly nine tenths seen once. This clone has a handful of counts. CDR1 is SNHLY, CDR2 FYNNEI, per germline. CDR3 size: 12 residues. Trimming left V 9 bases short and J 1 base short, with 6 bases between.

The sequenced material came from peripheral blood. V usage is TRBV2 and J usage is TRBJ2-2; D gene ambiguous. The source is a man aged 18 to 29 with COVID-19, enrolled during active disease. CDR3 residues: CASNRNTGELFF. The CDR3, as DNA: TGTGCCAGTAATAGGAACACCGGGGAGCTGTTTTTT.